Listed below are T cell receptor beta chains from one sample, sequenced in a study of graft-versus-host responses after intestinal transplantation. Data came from immunoSEQ multiplex PCR; TCRdb stores just in-frame clones and leaves some out. The sample lists 100,000 or so clones; about 93% were seen once. The antigens of these receptors remain unknown. The source material was unstimulated CD4+ T cells sorted from spleen or lymph node cells, sampled before intestinal transplant. The receptor set was obtained from a human donor who received an intestinal transplant. The CDR3 runs from the conserved cysteine through the conserved F or W. The D gene is left open where the match is weak. Clone size appears in some rows only: once, few, many, or a class for an expanded clone.

v_gene: TRBV28; len: 15; d_gene: NA; abundance: once; j_gene: TRBJ2-1; CDR3aa: CASRPPGTVYNEQFF; CDR3nt: TGTGCCAGCCGACCCCCGGGAACGGTTTACAATGAGCAGTTCTTC
v_gene: TRBV6-5; len: 14; d_gene: TRBD1; abundance: NA; j_gene: TRBJ2-7; CDR3aa: CASSRGQGTYEQYF; CDR3nt: TGTGCCAGCAGTCGGGGACAGGGTACCTACGAGCAGTACTTC
v_gene: TRBV2; len: 13; d_gene: NA; abundance: NA; j_gene: TRBJ2-7; CDR3aa: CASSESVSYEQYF; CDR3nt: TGTGCCAGCAGTGAATCGGTGTCCTACGAGCAGTACTTC
v_gene: TRBV9; len: 14; d_gene: TRBD2; abundance: NA; j_gene: TRBJ2-1; CDR3aa: CASSVQGTSGRPLF; CDR3nt: TGTGCCAGCAGCGTACAGGGGACTAGCGGGAGGCCCCTCTTC
v_gene: TRBV6-6; len: 14; d_gene: NA; abundance: few; j_gene: TRBJ1-2; CDR3aa: CASSYGDRFGGYTF; CDR3nt: TGTGCCAGCAGTTACGGCGACAGGTTCGGTGGCTACACCTTC
v_gene: TRBV2; len: 13; d_gene: NA; abundance: NA; j_gene: TRBJ2-1; CDR3aa: CASGVGGNNEQFF; CDR3nt: TGTGCCAGCGGGGTAGGGGGAAACAATGAGCAGTTCTTC
v_gene: TRBV19; len: 16; d_gene: TRBD2; abundance: NA; j_gene: TRBJ2-1; CDR3aa: CASSMTSGPPHNEQFF; CDR3nt: TGTGCCAGTAGTATGACTAGCGGGCCCCCGCACAATGAGCAGTTCTTC
v_gene: TRBV5-4; len: 15; d_gene: NA; abundance: few; j_gene: TRBJ1-3; CDR3aa: CASSTAGFVGNTIYF; CDR3nt: TGTGCCAGCAGCACCGCAGGTTTCGTAGGAAACACCATATATTTT
v_gene: TRBV4-2; len: 16; d_gene: NA; abundance: once; j_gene: TRBJ2-1; CDR3aa: CASSQDTGSSYNEQFF; CDR3nt: TGTGCCAGCAGCCAAGATACGGGGAGCTCCTACAATGAGCAGTTCTTC
v_gene: TRBV7-2; len: 19; d_gene: TRBD2; abundance: NA; j_gene: TRBJ2-1; CDR3aa: CASSSPGLAGGTNYNEQFF; CDR3nt: TGTGCCAGCAGCTCACCGGGACTAGCGGGAGGGACTAACTACAATGAGCAGTTCTTC
v_gene: TRBV5-1; len: 14; d_gene: NA; abundance: NA; j_gene: TRBJ2-5; CDR3aa: CASSLQSLRETQYF; CDR3nt: TGCGCCAGCAGCTTGCAGTCATTGCGGGAGACCCAGTACTTC
v_gene: TRBV6-5; len: 15; d_gene: NA; abundance: NA; j_gene: TRBJ1-2; CDR3aa: CASSYAGAGNYGYTF; CDR3nt: TGTGCCAGCAGTTACGCGGGGGCCGGTAACTATGGCTACACCTTC
v_gene: TRBV4-2; len: 15; d_gene: TRBD2; abundance: NA; j_gene: TRBJ2-1; CDR3aa: CASKLSGGPSNEQFF; CDR3nt: TGTGCCAGCAAACTTAGCGGGGGCCCATCCAATGAGCAGTTCTTC
v_gene: TRBV6-6; len: 16; d_gene: NA; abundance: NA; j_gene: TRBJ1-5; CDR3aa: CASSLRTAGNNQPQHF; CDR3nt: TGTGCCAGCAGCCTAAGGACAGCGGGAAACAATCAGCCCCAGCATTTT
v_gene: TRBV5-1; len: 13; d_gene: NA; abundance: NA; j_gene: TRBJ2-3; CDR3aa: CASSFRSTDTQYF; CDR3nt: TGCGCCAGCAGCTTCCGGTCCACAGATACGCAGTATTTT
v_gene: TRBV19; len: 16; d_gene: TRBD2; abundance: NA; j_gene: TRBJ2-1; CDR3aa: CASNLLSGGSYNEQFF; CDR3nt: TGTGCCAGTAATCTACTGAGCGGGGGATCCTACAATGAGCAGTTCTTC
v_gene: TRBV5-1; len: 14; d_gene: NA; abundance: NA; j_gene: TRBJ1-1; CDR3aa: CASSLDIRDTEAFF; CDR3nt: TGCGCCAGCAGCTTGGATATCCGGGACACTGAAGCTTTCTTT
v_gene: TRBV6-1; len: 15; d_gene: TRBD1; abundance: NA; j_gene: TRBJ1-5; CDR3aa: CASSDQGARSQPQHF; CDR3nt: TGTGCCAGCAGTGATCAGGGGGCAAGGAGTCAGCCCCAGCATTTT
v_gene: TRBV5-6; len: 15; d_gene: TRBD1; abundance: NA; j_gene: TRBJ1-6; CDR3aa: CASRPTGTGSAPLHF; CDR3nt: TGTGCCAGCAGACCTACCGGGACAGGGTCTGCACCCCTCCACTTT
v_gene: TRBV12-5; len: 13; d_gene: NA; abundance: few; j_gene: TRBJ1-4; CDR3aa: CASGLTVGEKLFF; CDR3nt: TGTGCTAGTGGTTTGACAGTTGGGGAAAAACTGTTTTTT
v_gene: TRBV5-1; len: 14; d_gene: TRBD2; abundance: NA; j_gene: TRBJ2-1; CDR3aa: CASSVGRGDDEQFF; CDR3nt: TGCGCCAGCAGCGTGGGCCGGGGGGACGATGAGCAGTTCTTC
v_gene: TRBV19; len: 16; d_gene: TRBD1; abundance: NA; j_gene: TRBJ2-1; CDR3aa: CASSIRIGTGANEQFF; CDR3nt: TGTGCCAGTAGTATCCGGATCGGGACAGGGGCCAATGAGCAGTTCTTC
v_gene: TRBV12-5; len: 16; d_gene: NA; abundance: NA; j_gene: TRBJ1-6; CDR3aa: CATSRQASSYNSPLHF; CDR3nt: TGTGCTACCTCTAGACAGGCCAGCTCCTATAATTCACCCCTCCACTTT
v_gene: TRBV7-2; len: 11; d_gene: NA; abundance: NA; j_gene: TRBJ2-7; CDR3aa: CASSRGYEQYF; CDR3nt: TGTGCCAGCAGCCGCGGCTACGAGCAGTACTTC
v_gene: TRBV21-1; len: 14; d_gene: NA; abundance: NA; j_gene: TRBJ2-1; CDR3aa: CASPRTSGYNEQFF; CDR3nt: TGTGCCTCCCCCCGGACTAGCGGATACAATGAGCAGTTCTTC
v_gene: TRBV29-1; len: 17; d_gene: TRBD2; abundance: once; j_gene: TRBJ2-3; CDR3aa: CSALPRVGGGGLDTQYF; CDR3nt: TGCAGCGCCCTACCGAGGGTGGGCGGGGGAGGATTAGATACGCAGTATTTT
v_gene: TRBV27; len: 16; d_gene: NA; abundance: NA; j_gene: TRBJ1-6; CDR3aa: CASSSSGALYNSPLHF; CDR3nt: TGTGCCAGCAGCTCAAGTGGGGCGCTCTATAATTCACCCCTCCACTTT
v_gene: TRBV5-1; len: 17; d_gene: NA; abundance: NA; j_gene: TRBJ1-1; CDR3aa: CASSLVPQGRMNTEAFF; CDR3nt: TGCGCCAGCAGCTTGGTTCCCCAGGGGCGGATGAACACTGAAGCTTTCTTT
v_gene: TRBV7-2; len: 18; d_gene: TRBD2; abundance: once; j_gene: TRBJ2-3; CDR3aa: CASTSGTSGSPHTDTQYF; CDR3nt: TGTGCCAGCACCTCCGGGACTAGCGGGAGCCCCCACACAGATACGCAGTATTTT
v_gene: TRBV7-9; len: 14; d_gene: NA; abundance: NA; j_gene: TRBJ1-1; CDR3aa: CASSLVEKNTEAFF; CDR3nt: TGTGCCAGCAGCTTAGTCGAGAAAAACACTGAAGCTTTCTTT
v_gene: TRBV9; len: 12; d_gene: NA; abundance: NA; j_gene: TRBJ2-3; CDR3aa: CASSEYTDTQYF; CDR3nt: TGTGCCAGCAGCGAATACACAGATACGCAGTATTTT
v_gene: TRBV10-1; len: 15; d_gene: TRBD1; abundance: NA; j_gene: TRBJ2-7; CDR3aa: CASSESGRGSGEQYF; CDR3nt: TGCGCCAGCAGTGAGTCCGGCAGGGGGTCAGGAGAGCAGTACTTC
v_gene: TRBV6-5; len: 13; d_gene: NA; abundance: once; j_gene: TRBJ2-1; CDR3aa: CASSYGMGGPAFF; CDR3nt: TGTGCCAGCAGTTACGGTATGGGCGGGCCTGCGTTCTTC
v_gene: TRBV30; len: 19; d_gene: NA; abundance: NA; j_gene: TRBJ1-6; CDR3aa: CAWSVFPPGGLSYNSPLHF; CDR3nt: TGTGCCTGGAGTGTCTTCCCCCCCGGGGGGCTCTCCTATAATTCACCCCTCCACTTT
v_gene: TRBV28; len: 15; d_gene: TRBD1; abundance: NA; j_gene: TRBJ1-3; CDR3aa: CASSSSGTGVNTIYF; CDR3nt: TGTGCCAGCAGTTCGTCCGGGACAGGGGTTAACACCATATATTTT
v_gene: TRBV19; len: 15; d_gene: TRBD2; abundance: NA; j_gene: TRBJ2-1; CDR3aa: CASSVGLADNNEQFF; CDR3nt: TGTGCCAGTAGTGTTGGACTAGCGGACAACAATGAGCAGTTCTTC
v_gene: TRBV29-1; len: 15; d_gene: NA; abundance: NA; j_gene: TRBJ1-1; CDR3aa: CSVAGPQMTGTEAFF; CDR3nt: TGCAGCGTGGCGGGACCCCAAATGACGGGCACTGAAGCTTTCTTT
v_gene: TRBV5-1; len: 15; d_gene: TRBD2; abundance: NA; j_gene: TRBJ2-1; CDR3aa: CASSLSLAGQHEQFF; CDR3nt: TGCGCCAGCAGCTTATCGCTAGCGGGGCAGCATGAGCAGTTCTTC
v_gene: TRBV5-4; len: 18; d_gene: TRBD2; abundance: NA; j_gene: TRBJ2-2; CDR3aa: CASSPILGLAGATGELFF; CDR3nt: TGTGCCAGCAGCCCAATACTTGGACTAGCGGGGGCCACCGGGGAGCTGTTTTTT
v_gene: TRBV15; len: 14; d_gene: TRBD1; abundance: NA; j_gene: TRBJ1-3; CDR3aa: CATSTDRAGNTIYF; CDR3nt: TGTGCCACCAGCACCGACAGGGCTGGAAACACCATATATTTT
v_gene: TRBV7-3; len: 15; d_gene: NA; abundance: NA; j_gene: TRBJ2-3; CDR3aa: CASSSGLATTDTQYF; CDR3nt: TGTGCCAGCAGCTCGGGACTCGCTACAACAGATACGCAGTATTTT
v_gene: TRBV28; len: 14; d_gene: TRBD1; abundance: NA; j_gene: TRBJ2-6; CDR3aa: CASNRGAGANVLTF; CDR3nt: TGTGCCAGCAACAGGGGTGCTGGGGCCAACGTCCTGACTTTC
v_gene: TRBV5-4; len: 15; d_gene: TRBD1; abundance: once; j_gene: TRBJ1-4; CDR3aa: CASSFLGTGDEKLFF; CDR3nt: TGTGCCAGCAGCTTTCTCGGGACAGGGGATGAAAAACTGTTTTTT
v_gene: TRBV7-8; len: 13; d_gene: NA; abundance: NA; j_gene: TRBJ1-4; CDR3aa: CASSLGGDEKLFF; CDR3nt: TGTGCCAGCAGCTTAGGGGGGGATGAAAAACTGTTTTTT
v_gene: TRBV6-5; len: 14; d_gene: NA; abundance: NA; j_gene: TRBJ2-3; CDR3aa: CASKLVISTDTQYF; CDR3nt: TGTGCCAGCAAGCTAGTAATAAGTACAGATACGCAGTATTTT
v_gene: TRBV7-2; len: 13; d_gene: NA; abundance: NA; j_gene: TRBJ1-4; CDR3aa: CASRDRRDEKLFF; CDR3nt: TGTGCCAGCAGGGACAGACGGGATGAAAAACTGTTTTTT
v_gene: TRBV10-3; len: 18; d_gene: TRBD1; abundance: NA; j_gene: TRBJ1-1; CDR3aa: CAISESTGRQGSNSEAFF; CDR3nt: TGTGCCATCAGTGAGTCCACGGGCCGACAGGGATCTAATTCTGAAGCTTTCTTT
v_gene: TRBV5-8; len: 16; d_gene: NA; abundance: NA; j_gene: TRBJ2-1; CDR3aa: CASSQFLGPLVDEQFF; CDR3nt: TGTGCCAGCAGCCAGTTCCTGGGGCCGCTGGTGGATGAGCAGTTCTTC
v_gene: TRBV27; len: 15; d_gene: TRBD1; abundance: once; j_gene: TRBJ1-1; CDR3aa: CASRPFGTANTEAFF; CDR3nt: TGTGCCAGCAGGCCCTTCGGGACAGCGAACACTGAAGCTTTCTTT